This TCR beta chain derives from a study of vaccination and CD4 T cells after COVID-19. Noted treatment: roughly ten-day PBMC culture with coronavirus spike peptide pools or control peptides (ViraFEST assay). T cells were expanded with peptide pools, and expanded clonotypes were identified by TCR sequencing. Of note for this clonotype: Its antigen is undetermined.

CDR1 is MNHEY and CDR2 is SMNVEV in the germline V gene (reference sequence). CDR3 length equals 15 residues. Trimming shortened V by 6 bases and J by 6 bases, and 15 bases separated the two germline ends. The Oncomine TCR Beta short-read assay sequenced DNA from cultured CD4+ T cells. From the PCR reads, TCRdb called clonotypes with MiXCR, one entry per CDR3 protein. Seen here are nearly 15,000 distinct CDR3 sequences, about 48% observed once, and the top ten hold 10% to 15%. What was sequenced was CD4+ T cells from blood, cultured in vitro. The receptor's source is a human donor who had recovered from COVID-19. V usage is TRBV27 and J usage is TRBJ1-6, with a tentative D call TRBD1 (5 bases). In DNA form, the CDR3 reads TGTGCCAGCAGGGTGGGGCGCGGGGTTAATTCACCCCTCCACTTT. Its translation is CASRVGRGVNSPLHF.